This T cell receptor beta chain came from a study of blood T cells in healthy people across ages. Using a J-beta primer mix together with a sample-barcoded 5' primer, a second PCR was run for roughly 6 to 11 cycles. MiXCR, run by TCRdb on the 5' RACE reads, gives a single entry per CDR3 protein. The repertoire holds more than 450,000 distinct CDR3 sequences, with approximately 26% as singletons. V was shortened by 1 base and J by 4 bases, with 10 bases between the two germline ends. Germline V gives CDR1 LGHNA, CDR2 YSLEER. This CDR3 comprises 14 residues. The data also belong to a second study, concerning T cells of mothers and their children.

This chain joins TRBV4-3 and TRBJ1-1; D gene uncertain. Material: blood. The origin of this receptor is a boy aged 2 to 9 in good health. CDR3 sequence: CASSQGPRSTEAFF. CDR3 in DNA: TGCGCCAGCAGCCAAGGGCCGAGGAGCACTGAAGCTTTCTTT.